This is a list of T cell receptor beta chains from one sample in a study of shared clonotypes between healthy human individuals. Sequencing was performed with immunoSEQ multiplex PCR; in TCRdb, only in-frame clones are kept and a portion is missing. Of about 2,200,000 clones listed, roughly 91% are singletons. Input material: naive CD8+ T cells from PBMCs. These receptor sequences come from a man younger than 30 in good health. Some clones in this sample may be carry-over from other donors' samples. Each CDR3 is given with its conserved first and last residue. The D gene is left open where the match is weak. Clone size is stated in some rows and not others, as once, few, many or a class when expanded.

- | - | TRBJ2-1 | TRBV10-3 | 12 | CATRVGKNEQFF | TGTGCCACCCGCGTCGGCAAAAATGAGCAGTTCTTC
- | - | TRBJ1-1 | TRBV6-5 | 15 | CASSRPEGVNTEAFF | TGTGCCAGCAGCCGGCCGGAGGGCGTGAACACTGAAGCTTTCTTT
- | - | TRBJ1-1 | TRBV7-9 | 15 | CASSLAPAGNTEAFF | TGTGCCAGCAGCTTAGCGCCTGCGGGGAACACTGAAGCTTTCTTT
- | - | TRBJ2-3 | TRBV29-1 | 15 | CSVVSAILAKDTQYF | TGCAGCGTTGTATCCGCGATTTTGGCAAAAGATACGCAGTATTTT
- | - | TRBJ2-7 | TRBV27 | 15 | CASSFGTVLTGEQYF | TGTGCCAGCAGTTTCGGGACCGTCCTAACAGGCGAGCAGTACTTC
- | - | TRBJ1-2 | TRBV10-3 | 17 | CAIRDQRSRGALYGYTF | TGTGCCATCAGAGATCAGCGAAGTAGGGGGGCGCTCTATGGCTACACCTTC
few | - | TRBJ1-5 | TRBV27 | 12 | CASMGVGQPQHF | TGTGCCAGCATGGGAGTAGGGCAGCCCCAGCATTTT
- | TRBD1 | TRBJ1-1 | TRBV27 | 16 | CASSSKGGVRSTEAFF | TGTGCCAGCAGTTCAAAAGGGGGCGTTCGATCCACTGAAGCTTTCTTT
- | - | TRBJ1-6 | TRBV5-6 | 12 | CASSTGPIPFHF | TGTGCCAGCAGCACGGGCCCAATCCCTTTCCACTTT
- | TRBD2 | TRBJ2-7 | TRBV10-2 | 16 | CASSEDLAGLSYEQYF | TGCGCCAGCAGTGAAGATCTAGCGGGGTTATCCTACGAGCAGTACTTC
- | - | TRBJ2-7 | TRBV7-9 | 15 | CASSPRGGNTYEQYF | TGTGCCAGCAGCCCTAGGGGGGGGAATACCTACGAGCAGTACTTC
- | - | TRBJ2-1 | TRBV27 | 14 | CASSLRDPREEQFF | TGTGCCAGCAGTTTACGGGACCCCAGGGAGGAGCAGTTCTTC
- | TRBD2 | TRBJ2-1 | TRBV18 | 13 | CASSLGRENEQFF | TGTGCCAGCTCCCTTGGGAGGGAGAATGAGCAGTTCTTC
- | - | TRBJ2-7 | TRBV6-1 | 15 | CASTQGGATYYEQYF | TGTGCCAGCACCCAAGGGGGGGCCACTTACTACGAGCAGTACTTC
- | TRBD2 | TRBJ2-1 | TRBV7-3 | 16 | CASSLGGSGAYNEQFF | TGTGCCAGCAGCTTAGGTGGTAGCGGGGCCTACAATGAGCAGTTCTTC
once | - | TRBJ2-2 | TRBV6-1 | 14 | CATQDETNTGELFF | TGTGCCACGCAGGACGAAACGAACACCGGGGAGCTGTTTTTT
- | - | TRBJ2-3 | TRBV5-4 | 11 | CASSLRDTQYF | TGTGCCAGCAGCCTTCGAGATACGCAGTATTTT
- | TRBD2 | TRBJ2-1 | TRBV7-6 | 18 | CASSLGLAGQNFYNEQFF | TGTGCCAGCAGCTTGGGACTAGCGGGCCAGAACTTCTACAATGAGCAGTTCTTC
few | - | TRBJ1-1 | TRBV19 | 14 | CASREASWNTEAFF | TGTGCCAGTAGGGAGGCGTCCTGGAACACTGAAGCTTTCTTT
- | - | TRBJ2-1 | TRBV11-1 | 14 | CASSRGQIYNEQFF | TGTGCCAGCAGCCGGGGGCAAATTTACAATGAGCAGTTCTTC
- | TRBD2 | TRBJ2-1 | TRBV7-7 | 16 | CASSPSSGSSYNEQFF | TGTGCCAGCAGTCCGTCTAGCGGGAGCTCCTACAATGAGCAGTTCTTC
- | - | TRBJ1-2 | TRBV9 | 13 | CASSVALVPWYTF | TGTGCCAGCAGCGTAGCGTTAGTTCCATGGTACACCTTC
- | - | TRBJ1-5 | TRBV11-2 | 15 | CASSLTGNGNQPQHF | TGTGCCAGCAGCTTAACAGGGAATGGCAATCAGCCCCAGCATTTT
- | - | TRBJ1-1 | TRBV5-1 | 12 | CASSLGHTEAFF | TGCGCCAGCAGCTTGGGACACACTGAAGCTTTCTTT
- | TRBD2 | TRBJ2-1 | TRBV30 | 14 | CAYDRGLAANEQFF | TGTGCCTACGACAGGGGACTAGCGGCCAATGAGCAGTTCTTC
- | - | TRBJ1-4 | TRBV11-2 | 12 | CASSLFGEKLFF | TGTGCCAGCAGCTTATTCGGGGAAAAACTGTTTTTT
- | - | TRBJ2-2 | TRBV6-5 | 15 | CASSYFLGNTGELFF | TGTGCCAGCAGTTACTTTCTGGGTAACACCGGGGAGCTGTTTTTT
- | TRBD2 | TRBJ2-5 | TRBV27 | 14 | CASKVTGGGVTQYF | TGTGCCAGCAAAGTTACCGGGGGGGGAGTGACCCAGTACTTC
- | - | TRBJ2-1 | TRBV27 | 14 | CASSLAGTLNEQFF | TGTGCCAGCAGTTTAGCCGGGACCCTCAATGAGCAGTTCTTC
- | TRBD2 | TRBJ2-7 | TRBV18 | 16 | CASSPSELAGDHEQYF | TGTGCCAGCTCACCCTCTGAGCTAGCGGGAGACCACGAGCAGTACTTC
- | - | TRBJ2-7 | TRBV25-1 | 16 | CASSEVGTDPSYEQYF | TGTGCCAGCAGTGAAGTGGGCACAGACCCCTCCTACGAGCAGTACTTC
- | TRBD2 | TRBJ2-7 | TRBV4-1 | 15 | CASSRGLGLANEQYF | TGCGCCAGCAGCCGGGGCTTGGGACTAGCTAACGAGCAGTACTTC
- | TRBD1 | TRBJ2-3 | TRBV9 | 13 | CASTTGDTDTQYF | TGTGCCAGCACGACAGGGGACACAGATACGCAGTATTTT
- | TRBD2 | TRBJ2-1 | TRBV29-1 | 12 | CSASGIHNEQFF | TGCAGCGCCAGCGGGATTCACAATGAGCAGTTCTTC
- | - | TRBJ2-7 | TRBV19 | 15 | CASSVYTGPIYEQYF | TGTGCCAGTAGTGTATATACGGGACCGATCTACGAGCAGTACTTC
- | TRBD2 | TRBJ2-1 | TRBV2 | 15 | CASSVVAGSYNEQFF | TGTGCCAGCAGTGTGGTAGCGGGATCCTACAATGAGCAGTTCTTC
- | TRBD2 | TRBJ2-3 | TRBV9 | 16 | CASSARLAGVQDTQYF | TGTGCCAGCAGCGCCAGACTAGCGGGAGTACAAGATACGCAGTATTTT
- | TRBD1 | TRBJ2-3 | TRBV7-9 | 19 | CASRVPSGQGPPGADTQYF | TGTGCCAGCAGGGTTCCATCTGGACAGGGACCTCCGGGGGCAGATACGCAGTATTTT
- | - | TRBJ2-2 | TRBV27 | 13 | CASGVGKTGELFF | TGTGCCAGCGGTGTTGGGAAAACCGGGGAGCTGTTTTTT
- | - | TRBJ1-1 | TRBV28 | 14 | CASSLVGEATEAFF | TGTGCCAGCAGTTTGGTGGGGGAGGCCACTGAAGCTTTCTTT
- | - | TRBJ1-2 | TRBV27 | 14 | CASSLWAGISGYTF | TGTGCCAGCAGTTTATGGGCAGGGATAAGCGGCTACACCTTC
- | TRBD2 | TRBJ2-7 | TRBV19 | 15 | CASSIASGRSHEQYF | TGTGCCAGTAGTATCGCTAGCGGGAGGTCCCACGAGCAGTACTTC
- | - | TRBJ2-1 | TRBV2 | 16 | CASTRGGTPGDNEQFF | TGTGCCAGCACTAGGGGCGGGACTCCAGGTGACAATGAGCAGTTCTTC
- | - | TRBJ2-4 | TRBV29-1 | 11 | CSVRGLNIQYF | TGCAGCGTTCGGGGCCTCAACATTCAGTACTTC
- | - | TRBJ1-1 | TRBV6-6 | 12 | CASSYGVSQAFF | TGTGCCAGCAGTTACGGGGTCTCTCAAGCTTTCTTT
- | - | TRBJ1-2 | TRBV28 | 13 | CASSSPGGYGYTF | TGTGCCAGCAGTTCCCCCGGGGGCTATGGCTACACCTTC
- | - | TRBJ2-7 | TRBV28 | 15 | CASTALGARAYEQYF | TGTGCCAGCACCGCACTCGGGGCCAGGGCCTACGAGCAGTACTTC
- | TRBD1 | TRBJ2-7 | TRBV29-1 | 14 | CSVVPTGTSYEQYF | TGCAGCGTTGTACCGACAGGGACCTCCTACGAGCAGTACTTC
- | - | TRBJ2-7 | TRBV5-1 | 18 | CASSLQTAASLPSYEQYF | TGCGCCAGCAGCTTACAAACGGCGGCTAGCCTTCCTTCCTACGAGCAGTACTTC
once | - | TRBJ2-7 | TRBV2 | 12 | CASRAGAYEQYF | TGTGCCAGCAGAGCAGGTGCCTACGAGCAGTACTTC
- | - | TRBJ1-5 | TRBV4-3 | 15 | CASSPRTGTNQPQHF | TGCGCCAGCAGCCCCCGAACCGGAACTAATCAGCCCCAGCATTTT
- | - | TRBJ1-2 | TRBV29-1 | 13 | CSSLGGGPDGYTF | TGCAGCTCCCTCGGGGGAGGGCCAGATGGCTACACCTTC
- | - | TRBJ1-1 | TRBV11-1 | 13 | CASSLKGAREAFF | TGTGCCAGCAGCTTAAAAGGGGCCCGAGAAGCTTTCTTT
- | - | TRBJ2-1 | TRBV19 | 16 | CASSIRVRDSRGEQFF | TGTGCCAGTAGTATTAGGGTTCGGGACTCCCGCGGTGAGCAGTTCTTC
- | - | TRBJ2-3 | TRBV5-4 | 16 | CASSSDGGVGADTQYF | TGTGCCAGCAGCTCGGATGGGGGAGTCGGGGCAGATACGCAGTATTTT
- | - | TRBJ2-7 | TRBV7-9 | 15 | CASSSFRDGAYEQYF | TGTGCCAGCAGCTCTTTCCGGGACGGTGCCTACGAGCAGTACTTC
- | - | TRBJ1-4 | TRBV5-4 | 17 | CASSFGPAGVGIEKLFF | TGTGCCAGCAGCTTTGGTCCTGCAGGGGTTGGAATTGAAAAACTGTTTTTT
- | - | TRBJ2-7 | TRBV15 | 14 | CATSRAPDHYEQYF | TGTGCCACCAGCAGGGCCCCCGATCACTACGAGCAGTACTTC
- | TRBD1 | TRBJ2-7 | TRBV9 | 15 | CASSGGQGAASEQYF | TGTGCCAGCAGCGGCGGACAGGGAGCGGCCTCCGAGCAGTACTTC
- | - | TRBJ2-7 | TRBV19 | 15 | CASSPLSGPWDEQYF | TGTGCCAGTAGTCCTCTTTCTGGACCCTGGGACGAGCAGTACTTC